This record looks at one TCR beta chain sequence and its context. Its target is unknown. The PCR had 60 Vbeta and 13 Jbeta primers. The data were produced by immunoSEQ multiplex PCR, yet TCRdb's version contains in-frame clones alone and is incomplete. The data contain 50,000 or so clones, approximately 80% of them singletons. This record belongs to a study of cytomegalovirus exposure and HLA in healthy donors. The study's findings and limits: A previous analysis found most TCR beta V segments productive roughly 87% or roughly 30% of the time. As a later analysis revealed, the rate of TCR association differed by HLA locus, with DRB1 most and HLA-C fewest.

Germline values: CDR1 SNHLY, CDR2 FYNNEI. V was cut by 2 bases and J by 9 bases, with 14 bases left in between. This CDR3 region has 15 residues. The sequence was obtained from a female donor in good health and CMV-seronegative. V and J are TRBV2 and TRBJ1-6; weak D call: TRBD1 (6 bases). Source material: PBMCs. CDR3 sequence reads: CASSENPGVASPLHF. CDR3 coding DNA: TGTGCCAGCAGTGAAAATCCAGGGGTCGCTTCACCCCTCCACTTT.